This TCR beta chain comes out of a study of immune heterogeneity within non-small cell lung tumors. Study conclusions and caveats: Within a patient, dominant CDR3 beta clonotypes were shared across sites, though different locations had unique frequent clones. Between individual patients, the high-frequency T-cell receptor beta clonotypes largely differed. Significant yet moderate, the positive correlation between local T-cell clonality and local tumor mutational burden reached an R of about 0.3.

Bulk tumor genomic DNA was the template, and each sample received around 650 ng. Multiple widely separated biopsies were taken from each primary tumor at surgery. The patients were newly diagnosed with non-small cell lung cancer, had not been treated, and had curative surgery. Trimming took off 3 bases at V and 6 bases at J, with 7 bases between the two ends. The CDR3 totals 12 residues. This clonotype was observed many times. Its antigen is still unknown. Amplification of TCR beta CDR3 was performed by multiplex PCR with 32 V and 13 J primers. TCRdb re-called the multiplex PCR reads with MiXCR, one entry per CDR3 protein. The sample lists approximately 31,000 distinct CDR3 sequences, under 35% occurring once.

Sequenced sample: lung tumor tissue. The chain uses TRBV12-3 or TRBV12-4 and TRBJ2-3; D not certain. This clonotype originated in a man aged 35-49 years with non-small cell lung cancer. The CDR3 DNA reads TGTGCCAGCAGTTTTAGCCGGGATACGCAGTATTTT. Translation: CASSFSRDTQYF.